These 5 T cell receptor beta chains came from one sample sequenced in a study of human T cells and chemical hapten exposure (dated by TCRdb to the early 2020s). Receptor libraries were prepared by RACE. Sequencing took place on a NextSeq 500. Clones were called with MiXCR by TCRdb after fastp trimmed the public reads at Q25, and only in-frame beta chains were retained. Every entry covers one CDR3 protein and lists the most common genes and DNA from its rows. The sample records about 110,000 distinct CDR3 sequences, less than 15% of which are singletons. The ten largest clones capture 1.6% of the sample. Taken with the paper, the label for time point translates to: pre-sensitization, week 0. The label giving this sample's treatment or condition can be read as: therapeutic diphenylcyclopropenone sensitization with weekly scalp DPC. Source: whole blood, taken in connection with sensitization to the hapten diphenylcyclopropenone (DPC). The receptors were gathered from a woman in her fifties or sixties with alopecia areata. Some clones in this sample may be carry-over from other donors' samples.

Here the CDR3 reads CASSLAKNIQYF. As DNA, the CDR3 is TGTGCCAGCAGTTTAGCCAAAAACATTCAGTACTTC. The gene calls are TRBV28 and TRBJ2-4; no clear D. Germline values: CDR1 MDHEN, CDR2 SYDVKM. The V and J ends lost 2 bases and 1 base respectively, with 0 bases between them. The CDR3 runs to 12 residues.

The chain combines TRBV28 with TRBJ2-7, with D hard to call. The CDR3 has 14 amino acids. V was clipped by 6 bases and J by 4 bases, with 16 bases between them. CDR1 and CDR2 (germline): MDHEN, SYDVKM. The CDR3 spells CASREPLLVYEQYF. Here the CDR3 DNA reads TGTGCCAGCAGGGAACCCCTCTTAGTGTACGAGCAGTACTTC.

This clonotype was found a few times. The chain uses TRBV18 and TRBJ2-5; D is unresolved. V lost 3 bases, J lost 2 bases, and 16 bases lay in between. The CDR3 loop spans 16 amino acids. The germline CDR1 and CDR2 sequences are KGHSH and LQKENI. The CDR3 nucleotides are TGTGCCAGCTCACCTCTTACATGGGCCGGGCAAGAGACCCAGTACTTC. It translates to CASSPLTWAGQETQYF.

The chain links TRBV12-5 to TRBJ1-1; D not resolved. The ends were cut back, 1 base at V and 5 bases at J, with 8 bases in the middle. Germline V gene lookup returns CDR1 LGHNT and CDR2 FRNRAP. There are 13 residues in the CDR3. CDR3 in DNA: TGTGCTAGTGGTTTGGACAAAGGAACTGAAGCTTTCTTT. It encodes CASGLDKGTEAFF.

This clonotype was observed many times. V and J are TRBV24-1 and TRBJ1-2, with no clear D. This CDR3 is built from 14 residues. The germline V gene has CDR1 KGHDR and CDR2 SFDVKD. V lost 1 base to trimming and J lost 7 bases, with 12 bases between them. The CDR3 region has the DNA TGTGCCACCAGTGATTTAGGGCAGAGAGGTGGCTACACCTTC. Its protein product is CATSDLGQRGGYTF.